A single T cell receptor (beta chain) is shown here with its context. No antigen is known for it. Sequencing used immunoSEQ multiplex PCR; TCRdb keeps in-frame clones, though not all of them. The table has around 60,000 clones, 80% to 90% seen once. This sample was taken from a study of T cell responses to AZD1222 COVID-19 vaccine. Across the study: Researchers grouped second doses given at about 4 or about 12 weeks into one pool.

The V gene lost 2 bases and the J gene lost 6 bases, with 13 bases spanning the gap. Germline lookup yields CDR1 MNHEY and CDR2 SMNVEV (reference sequence). The CDR3 sequence is 15 residues long. Study outcomes and limitations: Only after the peak T cell response were repertoires sampled.

The gene calls are TRBV27 and TRBJ1-4, with D possibly TRBD1 on 5 matching bases. This material consisted of peripheral blood, taken on day 0 of AZD1222 vaccination. The sequence came from an adult in good health. The CDR3 reads CASSLIAQQDEKLFF. In nucleotides, the CDR3 is TGTGCCAGCAGTTTAATTGCCCAACAGGATGAAAAACTGTTTTTT.